Shown below are 23 T cell receptor beta chains from a single sample sequenced in a study of cytomegalovirus exposure and HLA in healthy donors. Clones were read by immunoSEQ multiplex PCR, and TCRdb kept only the in-frame ones, dropping some. In the table there are over 150,000 clones, approximately 89% of which are singletons. Sequencing used PBMCs. The receptor source for this set is a woman between 18 and 29 years old in good health and CMV-seropositive.

In regard to this clone: A much larger clone differs by one base, so this may be a read error. This chain joins TRBV6-4 and TRBJ2-1; 7 bases match TRBD1. Germline lookup yields CDR1 MRHNA and CDR2 SNTAGT. The CDR3 consists of 13 residues. Trimming at V came to 2 bases and at J to 6 bases, leaving 1 base not matched to a gene. The CDR3 DNA reads TGTGCCAGCAGTGACCGGGACAGCAATGAGCAGTTCTTC. Protein product: CASSDRDSNEQFF.

V usage is TRBV25-1 and J usage is TRBJ1-4; tentative D call: TRBD1 (6 bases). CDR3 size: 13 residues. Germline CDR1 MGHDK, CDR2 SYGVNS. The V end was cut by 4 bases, the J end by 8 bases, with 11 bases between. The DNA of the CDR3 is TGTGCCAGCAGTGTTCTGAGGGGGGAAAAACTGTTTTTT. Protein sequence: CASSVLRGEKLFF.

V and J are TRBV25-1 and TRBJ2-3; tentatively, D is TRBD1 (6 bases). In germline, CDR1 is MGHDK, CDR2 SYGVNS. The CDR3 consists of 15 residues. V lost 2 bases, J lost 2 bases, and 11 bases lay in between. DNA of the CDR3: TGTGCCAGCAGTGAACAGGGGAAGCCCACAGATACGCAGTATTTT. Its translation is CASSEQGKPTDTQYF.

The gene calls are TRBV15 and TRBJ2-3, with D maybe TRBD1 (5 bases). This CDR3 region has 13 residues. Germline lookup yields CDR1 LNHNV and CDR2 YYDKDF (reference sequence). Trimming took 4 bases from V and 4 from J, leaving 9 bases between them. Written as DNA, the CDR3 is TGTGCCACCAGCACCGACAGATCAGATACGCAGTATTTT. Translated: CATSTDRSDTQYF.

The CDR3 protein is CASASVRDRRPGGEAFF. DNA for the CDR3: TGTGCTAGTGCCTCTGTCCGGGACAGGCGACCCGGGGGGGAAGCTTTCTTT. The chain links TRBV12-5 to TRBJ1-1; 8 bases line up with TRBD1. With V trimmed by 7 bases and J by 8 bases, 21 bases remained unmatched. The CDR3 loop spans 17 amino acids. CDR1 LGHNT and CDR2 FRNRAP come from the germline V gene.

This rearrangement joins TRBV6-1 to TRBJ2-1, with TRBD1 matching 9 bases. CDR1 and CDR2 from the germline V gene are MNHNS and SASEGT. The CDR3 runs to 15 residues. Losses at the gene ends were 5 bases for V and 5 bases for J; bases not matched to a gene: 7. The CDR3, as DNA: TGTGCCAGCAGTCGGGGGACAGGGTTCGACAATGAGCAGTTCTTC. Translated: CASSRGTGFDNEQFF.

The chain is built from TRBV9 and TRBJ2-1, with 9 bases identical to TRBD2. The CDR3 contains 14 residues. The V gene end was trimmed by 6 bases and the J gene end by 7 bases; junction bases not matched to a gene: 8. The V gene's germline CDR1 is SGDLS and CDR2 YYNGEE. CDR3 DNA sequence: TGTGCCAGCAACGAGCGGGAGGATCGGAATGAGCAGTTCTTC. Encoded protein: CASNEREDRNEQFF.

This chain links TRBV11-2 with TRBJ2-5; TRBD1 aligns across 12 bases. The J segment lost 7 bases and the V segment lost 5 bases, leaving 5 bases of the junction unmatched. The CDR3 runs to 14 residues. The germline V gene has CDR1 SGHAT and CDR2 FQNNGV. CDR3 region: CASSPGQGALTQYF. In DNA, the CDR3 is TGTGCCAGCAGCCCGGGACAGGGGGCGTTGACCCAGTACTTC.

The V gene is TRBV6-6, the J gene TRBJ1-5, with 7 bases aligning to TRBD1. J gave up 3 bases and V 6 bases, and 8 bases lay outside the gene matches. Germline V gene sequence: CDR1 MNHNY, CDR2 SVGAGI (reference sequence). The CDR3 loop spans 15 amino acids. CDR3 nucleotides: TGTGCCAGCAGCCCTGCTCAGGGGGACAATCAGCCCCAGCATTTT. Its translation is CASSPAQGDNQPQHF.

The chain has TRBV5-4 and TRBJ2-3; weak D call: TRBD2 (6 bases). The germline V gene encodes CDR1 SGHNT and CDR2 YYREEE (reference sequence). The CDR3 contains 14 residues. V was trimmed by 4 bases and J by 1 base, leaving 10 bases between them. The CDR3 region is CASSQGLGTDTQYF. Written as DNA, the CDR3 is TGTGCCAGCAGCCAGGGACTTGGCACAGATACGCAGTATTTT.

Written as DNA, the CDR3 is TGTGCCAGCAGTTACGAGGGGGAGACAGATACGCAGTATTTT. Translation gives CASSYEGETDTQYF. This sequence joins TRBV6-5 and TRBJ2-3; D is possibly TRBD1 (6 bases). The CDR3 has 14 amino acids. Per germline, CDR1 MNHEY and CDR2 SVGAGI. V gave up 2 bases and J gave up 3 bases, with 9 bases separating them.

The CDR3 nucleotides read TGTGCCAGCAGCCAAACAGGGGGCTTTGGAGATACGCAGTATTTT. Its translation: CASSQTGGFGDTQYF. The chain has TRBV7-2 and TRBJ2-3; the match to TRBD1 covers 9 bases. CDR1 and CDR2 (germline): SGHTA, FQGNSA. With 5 bases clipped from V and 5 bases from J, the junction kept 8 bases outside the gene matches. The CDR3 spans 15 residues.

The V and J genes are TRBV19 and TRBJ2-1; no clear D. V lost 5 bases to trimming and J lost 0 bases, with 14 bases between them. CDR1 and CDR2 from the germline V gene are LNHDA and SQIVND (reference sequence). The CDR3 length is 16 residues. The CDR3: CASSSPAASSYNEQFF. The CDR3 DNA reads TGTGCCAGTAGTTCCCCTGCGGCCAGCTCCTACAATGAGCAGTTCTTC.

The chain couples TRBV7-3 to TRBJ2-1; 11 bases map to TRBD2. Germline-derived CDR1 and CDR2 are SGHTA and FQGTGA. The V segment lost 6 bases and the J segment 7 bases; nucleotides outside the gene matches: 5. CDR3 length: 14 residues. The CDR3 protein is CASRLAGGSNEQFF. CDR3 in DNA: TGTGCCAGCAGGCTAGCGGGAGGATCGAATGAGCAGTTCTTC. The variable domain in full, with the rest retrieved from reference TRBV7-3 and TRBJ2-1, is GAGVSQTPSNKVTEKGKYVELRCDPISGHTALYWYRQSLGQGPEFLIYFQGTGAADDSGLPNDRFFAVRPEGSVSTLKIQRTERGDSAVYLCASRLAGGSNEQFFGPGTRLTVL.

V usage is TRBV2 and J usage is TRBJ1-2; 11 bases are shared with TRBD1. The germline V gene has CDR1 SNHLY and CDR2 FYNNEI. V was pared by 6 bases and J by 4 bases, with 1 base of the junction left unmatched. The CDR3 is made up of 13 amino acids. The CDR3 coding sequence is TGTGCCAGCAGGGGGACAGGGGGCTATGGCTACACCTTC. This encodes CASRGTGGYGYTF. Using reference TRBV2 and TRBJ1-2 for the parts outside the CDR3, the full variable domain is EPEVTQTPSHQVTQMGQEVILRCVPISNHLYFYWYRQILGQKVEFLVSFYNNEISEKSEIFDDQFSVERPDGSNFTLKIRSTKLEDSAMYFCASRGTGGYGYTFGSGTRLTVV.

The chain carries TRBV30 and TRBJ2-3, with TRBD1 matching over 10 bases. The V and J ends lost 5 bases and 4 bases, in that order; junction bases with no gene match: 0. Germline V gives CDR1 GTSNPN, CDR2 SVGIG (reference sequence). The CDR3 extends over 12 amino acids. CDR3 protein: CAWGQGADTQYF. The CDR3, as DNA: TGTGCCTGGGGACAGGGGGCAGATACGCAGTATTTT.

J is TRBJ1-1 and V is TRBV30, with a possible D match to TRBD1 (5 bases). Germline CDR1 and CDR2: GTSNPN and SVGIG (reference sequence). Trimming took off 1 base at V and 0 bases at J, with 15 bases between the two ends. The CDR3 extends over 16 amino acids. CDR3 sequence reads: CAWSGAMTGVNTEAFF. In DNA, the CDR3 is TGTGCCTGGAGTGGCGCCATGACGGGGGTGAACACTGAAGCTTTCTTT.

This chain links TRBV27 with TRBJ1-1; the D gene is possibly TRBD1 (6 bases). The CDR3 runs 14 residues. Germline CDR1 MNHEY, CDR2 SMNVEV (reference sequence). V lost 1 base, J lost 1 base, and 7 bases lay in between. The CDR3: CASSLLGGNTEAFF. The CDR3 coding sequence is TGTGCCAGCAGTTTATTAGGGGGGAACACTGAAGCTTTCTTT.

This clone was detected only once. V gene TRBV27 combines with J gene TRBJ1-2; D unclear. The CDR3 covers 13 residues. V shed 6 bases and J shed 4 bases, with 12 bases lying between them. The germline V gene encodes CDR1 MNHEY and CDR2 SMNVEV (reference sequence). CDR3 amino acids: CASRTRGGYGYTF. CDR3 DNA: TGTGCCAGCAGGACTCGCGGAGGCTATGGCTACACCTTC.

The chain combines TRBV7-3 with TRBJ1-2, with D perhaps matching TRBD1 (5 bases). Germline values: CDR1 SGHTA, CDR2 FQGTGA. The CDR3 consists of 13 residues. V was pared by 3 bases and J by 14 bases, with 19 bases between. CDR3 bases: TGTGCCAGCAGCTTGCTAAGCCAGGGCGTGCGAACCTTC. It translates to CASSLLSQGVRTF.

The genes are TRBV28 and TRBJ1-5; D call uncertain. The CDR3 has 14 amino acids. The V gene lost 8 bases and the J gene lost 1 base, with 12 bases spanning the gap. The germline V gene has CDR1 MDHEN and CDR2 SYDVKM. This CDR3 reads CASLTKLSNQPQHF. The CDR3 bases are TGTGCCAGCCTGACTAAACTAAGCAATCAGCCCCAGCATTTT. The full variable domain, its missing parts supplied by reference TRBV28 and TRBJ1-5, is DVKVTQSSRYLVKRTGEKVFLECVQDMDHENMFWYRQDPGLGLRLIYFSYDVKMKEKGDIPEGYSVSREKKERFSLILESASTNQTSMYLCASLTKLSNQPQHFGDGTRLSIL.

This clone was observed a few times. Other DNA sequences in this specimen translate into the identical CDR3. V gene TRBV6-4 combines with J gene TRBJ1-2; 7 nucleotides line up with TRBD1. Germline V gene lookup returns CDR1 MRHNA and CDR2 SNTAGT. This CDR3 has 15 residues. The trim removed 0 bases at V and 6 bases at J, leaving 7 bases unmatched. As DNA, the CDR3 is TGTGCCAGCAGTGACTCACCGGACAGGACCGATGGCTACACCTTC. Translation: CASSDSPDRTDGYTF.

The chain links TRBV7-2 to TRBJ2-1, with TRBD2 as a possible D gene (5 bases). CDR1 SGHTA and CDR2 FQGNSA come from the germline V gene. CDR3 size: 15 residues. Trimming cost V 4 bases and J 0 bases, with 10 bases left between them. CDR3 nucleotide sequence: TGTGCCAGCAGCTCGATCCGGGACTCCTACAATGAGCAGTTCTTC. It encodes CASSSIRDSYNEQFF.